The clone carrying this T cell receptor (beta chain) was detected ten times or more. The sample is drawn from a study of regulatory T cells in long-lasting Graves disease. This CDR3 is built from 13 residues. V lost 0 bases and J 5 bases, leaving 5 bases between the germline ends. Per the germline V gene, CDR1 is WNHNN and CDR2 is SYGVQD (reference sequence). The time point: newly diagnosed GD, antithyroid drugs for less than 3 months. After RNA was extracted from PBMCs, the TCR library was made from it. TCR beta libraries were built with iRepertoire HTBI primers and Arm-PCR of CDR3 regions. TCRdb independently ran MiXCR on the multiplex PCR reads; one entry per CDR3 protein. This sample has 400,000 to 500,000 distinct CDR3 sequences, with approximately 16% found just once. This sample was also put to use in a study of T cells in Graves' hyperthyroidism and ophthalmopathy. From that second work: For Graves' hyperthyroidism to be stable, ophthalmopathy could not progress within 18 months. Participants, patients aged 18 to 65, had newly diagnosed hyperthyroidism with a duration under 2 months. Carried out on the TCR CDR3, a first-round RT-PCR used the HTBI primer set.

The sample in question was peripheral blood mononuclear cells (PBMCs), obtained at new diagnosis, from a patient treated with antithyroid drugs. The TCR comes from a woman in her 40s with Graves disease. V usage is TRBV10-1 and J usage is TRBJ1-5; D unclear. Written as DNA, the CDR3 is TGCGCCAGCAGTGAGTCGAGAGATCAGCCCCAGCATTTT. It is translated as CASSESRDQPQHF.